This T cell receptor beta chain was documented in a study of blood T cell repertoires in COVID-19. Libraries were prepared by immunoSEQ multiplex PCR; TCRdb keeps only in-frame clonotypes and omits some of them. The sample lists over 85,000 clones, 70% to 90% occurring once. The sequenced sample was peripheral blood. This TCR was sampled from a woman between 65 and 79 years old with acute or convalescent COVID-19.

As DNA, the CDR3 is TGTGCCAGCAGTGAAGGGAGTTACGAGCAGTACTTC. This translates into CASSEGSYEQYF. The chain couples TRBV6-1 to TRBJ2-7; no reliable D call. This CDR3 region has 12 residues. Trimming left V 1 base short and J 4 bases short, with 5 bases between. Germline V CDR1 and CDR2: MNHNS, SASEGT.